A single sample gave rise to the 27 T cell receptor beta chains below, sequenced in a study of cytomegalovirus exposure and HLA in healthy donors. Amplification used 60 Vbeta primers and 13 Jbeta primers. Sequenced by immunoSEQ multiplex PCR; TCRdb stores in-frame clones only, minus some. The data contain about 160,000 clones, around 69% of them singletons. Sequences were obtained from PBMCs. The receptors shown here come from a man aged 55 to 69 in good health and CMV-seronegative.

V and J are TRBV28 and TRBJ1-4, with no clear D. The CDR3 has 15 amino acids. Per germline, CDR1 MDHEN and CDR2 SYDVKM. Trimming shortened V by 5 bases and J by 6 bases, and 16 bases separated the two germline ends. This CDR3 reads CASSPNGVLDEKLFF. CDR3 nucleotide sequence: TGTGCCAGCAGTCCAAACGGGGTCCTAGATGAAAAACTGTTTTTT.

This chain joins TRBV7-9 and TRBJ1-6; D perhaps matches TRBD1 (5 bases). This CDR3 has 10 amino acids. From germline, CDR1 is SEHNR and CDR2 FQNEAQ (reference sequence). Trimming removed 5 bases at V and 15 bases at J, with 8 bases between. In DNA form, the CDR3 reads TGTGCCAGCAGCCCCAGGGACCTCCACTTT. Amino acid sequence: CASSPRDLHF.

This rearrangement joins TRBV10-3 to TRBJ1-4, with 9 bases that match TRBD1. Losses at the gene ends were 5 bases for V and 7 bases for J; bases not matched to a gene: 5. The CDR3 covers 14 residues. Looked up from germline, CDR1 is ENHRY and CDR2 is SYGVKD. In DNA, the CDR3 is TGTGCCATCAGTCGGGACAGGGCGGGTGAAAAACTGTTTTTT. This gives the protein CAISRDRAGEKLFF.

J is TRBJ2-1 and V is TRBV11-1; TRBD1 agrees at 7 bases. The V and J ends lost 3 bases and 6 bases, in that order; junction bases with no gene match: 5. This CDR3 is 14 amino acids long. Germline CDR1 is SGHAT and CDR2 is FQDESV (reference sequence). In nucleotides, the CDR3 is TGTGCCAGCAGCTTGACAGGGAGAGGCAATGAGCAGTTCTTC. Translating gives CASSLTGRGNEQFF.

This rearrangement joins TRBV6-1 to TRBJ1-3, with D possibly TRBD1 on 6 matching bases. The CDR3 has 17 residues. Deletions cut 2 bases from V and 5 bases from J, with 19 bases between. In germline, CDR1 is MNHNS, CDR2 SASEGT. CDR3 protein: CASSERAVGGPRNTIYF. The CDR3 DNA sequence: TGTGCCAGCAGTGAACGGGCAGTAGGGGGACCGCGAAACACCATATATTTT.

This rearrangement joins TRBV7-9 to TRBJ1-5; D uncertain. CDR1 and CDR2 (germline): SEHNR, FQNEAQ (reference sequence). Trimming pared 1 base from V and 4 bases from J, leaving 5 bases between. The CDR3 extends over 13 amino acids. CDR3 in amino acids: CASSLDWNQPQHF. The CDR3, as DNA: TGTGCCAGCAGCTTAGACTGGAATCAGCCCCAGCATTTT.

The chain carries TRBV5-1 and TRBJ2-7; 9 bases map to TRBD2. The CDR3 sequence is 15 residues long. Germline assignment: CDR1 SGHRS and CDR2 YFSETQ. Trimming took 5 bases from V and 0 from J; bases not matched to a gene: 6. The CDR3 DNA follows: TGCGCCAGCAGTGACTTAGCGGGAGCCTCCTACGAGCAGTACTTC. Its protein is CASSDLAGASYEQYF.

The CDR3 here is CASTPGQGGYGYTF. For the CDR3, the DNA is TGCGCCAGCACCCCAGGACAGGGTGGCTATGGCTACACCTTC. V and J are TRBV5-1 and TRBJ1-2; 8 bases agree with TRBD1. In germline, CDR1 is SGHRS, CDR2 YFSETQ. The CDR3 spans 14 residues. Germline trimming cut 6 bases from V and 4 bases from J; bases unmatched to any gene: 8.

CDR3 nucleotide sequence: TGTGCCAGCAGCTTAGGCGGACAGGGGGAGTGGGAGACCCAGTACTTC. Translation gives CASSLGGQGEWETQYF. The chain links TRBV7-2 to TRBJ2-5; the match to TRBD1 covers 10 bases. V lost 1 base, J lost 5 bases, and 7 bases stayed unmatched. The V gene's germline CDR1 is SGHTA and CDR2 FQGNSA. This CDR3 is built from 16 residues.

The DNA of the CDR3 is TGTGCCAGCAACACCGGGGGGGCCCCGTACTTC. This gives the protein CASNTGGAPYF. The genes are TRBV5-5 and TRBJ2-5; 8 bases map to TRBD2. Germline assignment: CDR1 SGHKS and CDR2 YYEKEE (reference sequence). The junction had 8 bases not matched to a gene; V was cut back by 6 bases and J by 13 bases. This CDR3 is built from 11 residues.

V and J are TRBV6-1 and TRBJ1-1; D possibly corresponds to TRBD1 (6 bases). V lost 2 bases and J 0 bases, leaving 13 bases between the germline ends. Germline V gene sequence: CDR1 MNHNS, CDR2 SASEGT. The CDR3 contains 16 residues. CDR3 sequence: CASSERRQALNTEAFF. DNA of the CDR3: TGTGCCAGCAGTGAAAGACGACAGGCGCTGAACACTGAAGCTTTCTTT.

This chain connects TRBV6-1 to TRBJ2-3; 9 nucleotides line up with TRBD2. The CDR3 totals 17 residues. From germline, CDR1 is MNHNS and CDR2 SASEGT. With V trimmed by 2 bases and J by 0 bases, 6 bases remained unmatched. This CDR3 reads CASSETPTSGSTDTQYF. The CDR3 DNA follows: TGTGCCAGCAGTGAAACCCCAACTAGCGGGAGCACAGATACGCAGTATTTT.

V usage is TRBV28 and J usage is TRBJ2-3, with D perhaps matching TRBD2 (6 bases). V was pared by 11 bases and J by 6 bases, with 18 bases between. Germline V gene sequence: CDR1 MDHEN, CDR2 SYDVKM. The CDR3 covers 13 residues. For the CDR3, the DNA is TGTGCCGGTGGGACTTCCTCGGGGGATACGCAGTATTTT. This sequence encodes CAGGTSSGDTQYF. Combining the CDR3 with reference TRBV28 and TRBJ2-3 gives the whole variable domain DVKVTQSSRYLVKRTGEKVFLECVQDMDHENMFWYRQDPGLGLRLIYFSYDVKMKEKGDIPEGYSVSREKKERFSLILESASTNQTSMYLCAGGTSSGDTQYFGPGTRLTVL.

CDR3 nucleotides: TGTGCCTGGGCCAGCTCCCCCCAGGGGGAGCAGTTCTTC. Protein: CAWASSPQGEQFF. The rearrangement links TRBV30 to TRBJ2-1; a possible D gene is TRBD1 (6 bases). The germline CDR1 and CDR2 sequences are GTSNPN and SVGIG (reference sequence). V shed 5 bases and J shed 10 bases, with 18 bases lying between them. CDR3 size: 13 residues.

This chain connects TRBV19 to TRBJ2-3, with 11 positions matching TRBD1. The CDR3 length is 16 residues. Germline V gene sequence: CDR1 LNHDA, CDR2 SQIVND (reference sequence). Trimming took 3 bases from V and 4 from J; bases not matched to a gene: 6. Here the CDR3 DNA reads TGTGCCAGTAGTATGAGGCGGACAGGGGGCCCAGATACGCAGTATTTT. Encoded protein: CASSMRRTGGPDTQYF.

This clone was seen only a few times. This sequence joins TRBV5-1 and TRBJ2-6; D possibly corresponds to TRBD2 (5 bases). The CDR3 consists of 16 residues. Germline CDR1 reads SGHRS; CDR2 reads YFSETQ. Trimming took off 5 bases at V and 0 bases at J, with 12 bases between the two ends. CDR3 residues: CASRPEGSSGANVLTF. DNA of the CDR3: TGCGCCAGCAGGCCCGAAGGGAGCTCTGGGGCCAACGTCCTGACTTTC.

For the CDR3, the DNA is TGTGCCAGCAGCTCTGACAGGGCGGCAGAGACCCAGTACTTC. This sequence encodes CASSSDRAAETQYF. This chain connects TRBV9 to TRBJ2-5; TRBD1 agrees at 7 bases. Germline V gives CDR1 SGDLS, CDR2 YYNGEE. The trim removed 4 bases at V and 4 bases at J, leaving 7 bases unmatched. The CDR3 runs to 14 residues.

This sequence joins TRBV19 and TRBJ1-4; 9 bases map to TRBD1. The J segment lost 8 bases and the V segment lost 7 bases, leaving 8 bases of the junction unmatched. CDR3 size: 14 residues. The germline V gene encodes CDR1 LNHDA and CDR2 SQIVND (reference sequence). The CDR3 nucleotides are TGTGCCAGTAACCTACAGGGGGCGGGAGAAAAACTGTTTTTT. Translated: CASNLQGAGEKLFF.

This chain joins TRBV27 and TRBJ2-7, with TRBD2 identical over 8 bases. This CDR3 is 14 amino acids long. CDR1 and CDR2 (germline): MNHEY, SMNVEV (reference sequence). The V and J ends lost 6 bases and 4 bases, in that order; junction bases with no gene match: 8. CDR3 amino acids: CASSPHSGKYEQYF. The CDR3 DNA follows: TGTGCCAGCAGCCCCCATAGCGGGAAGTACGAGCAGTACTTC.

The CDR3 reads CASSLGQGETQYF. The CDR3 DNA reads TGTGCCAGCAGCTTAGGACAGGGGGAGACCCAGTACTTC. The chain couples TRBV7-7 to TRBJ2-5; TRBD1 agrees at 8 bases. In germline, CDR1 is SSHAT, CDR2 FNYEAQ (reference sequence). The CDR3 extends over 13 amino acids. V shed 1 base and J 5 bases; nucleotides not matched to a gene: 0.

There are a few counts of this clone. The chain carries TRBV18 and TRBJ1-2; TRBD1 is a possible D gene (5 bases). V was clipped by 6 bases and J by 6 bases, with 20 bases between them. CDR3 size: 15 residues. Germline V CDR1 and CDR2: KGHSH, LQKENI. This CDR3 is CASSRGDGWGNGYTF. The DNA of the CDR3 is TGTGCCAGCTCCCGCGGGGACGGATGGGGGAATGGCTACACCTTC.

The chain combines TRBV6-6 with TRBJ1-2, with 9 bases fitting TRBD1. The CDR3 has 15 residues. Trimming took 3 bases from V and 1 from J; bases not matched to a gene: 3. Germline CDR1 is MNHNY and CDR2 is SVGAGI (reference sequence). The CDR3 region is CASSYRTGDNYGYTF. CDR3 nucleotides: TGTGCCAGCAGTTATCGGACAGGGGATAACTATGGCTACACCTTC.

This chain links TRBV5-5 with TRBJ2-5; TRBD1 aligns across 7 bases. CDR1 is SGHKS and CDR2 is YYEKEE in the germline V gene (reference sequence). The trim removed 4 bases at V and 0 bases at J, leaving 3 bases unmatched. This CDR3 region has 14 residues. The CDR3 sequence: CASSIQGNQETQYF. The CDR3 bases are TGTGCCAGCAGCATACAGGGGAACCAAGAGACCCAGTACTTC.

The rearrangement joins TRBV28 to TRBJ2-7, with 7 positions matching TRBD1. CDR3 length: 14 residues. Looked up from germline, CDR1 is MDHEN and CDR2 is SYDVKM. Trimming took 7 bases from V and 2 from J; bases not matched to a gene: 8. CDR3 sequence reads: CASISGGDPYEQYF. The DNA of the CDR3 is TGTGCCAGCATTTCAGGGGGAGACCCCTACGAGCAGTACTTC. Supplemented by reference TRBV28 and TRBJ2-7, the full variable domain reads DVKVTQSSRYLVKRTGEKVFLECVQDMDHENMFWYRQDPGLGLRLIYFSYDVKMKEKGDIPEGYSVSREKKERFSLILESASTNQTSMYLCASISGGDPYEQYFGPGTRLTVT.

The chain uses TRBV5-8 and TRBJ2-5, with 7 bases matching TRBD2. The CDR3 extends over 15 amino acids. CDR1 SGHTS and CDR2 YDEGEE come from the germline V gene. V was pared by 5 bases and J by 4 bases, with 11 bases of the junction left unmatched. The CDR3 is CASRRRALAVETQYF. The CDR3 DNA reads as TGTGCCAGCAGACGACGAGCGCTAGCGGTAGAGACCCAGTACTTC.

This clone was picked up a small number of times. This sequence joins TRBV5-4 and TRBJ1-1, with 7 positions matching TRBD1. V shed 0 bases and J 2 bases; nucleotides not matched to a gene: 4. The CDR3 has 15 residues. The germline gives CDR1 SGHNT, CDR2 YYREEE (reference sequence). The CDR3 coding sequence is TGTGCCAGCAGCTTGGGGGGGACAGTAAACACTGAAGCTTTCTTT. As protein: CASSLGGTVNTEAFF.

The chain has TRBV7-7 and TRBJ2-3, with 12 bases lining up with TRBD1. Trimming cost V 8 bases and J 5 bases; bases outside gene matches: 11. This CDR3 contains 16 residues. CDR1 is SSHAT and CDR2 is FNYEAQ in the germline V gene (reference sequence). Written as DNA, the CDR3 is TGTGCCAGCGGACAGGGGACAGGGGGCGGAGGAGATACGCAGTATTTT. Translation gives CASGQGTGGGGDTQYF.